The present TCR beta chain was sequenced within a study of OX40 agonist ivuxolimab in advanced cancers. Across the whole study: In this cohort, patients received ivuxolimab, an agonistic anti-OX40 (CD134) antibody. The patients received ivuxolimab by intravenous route every 2 weeks at 0.01 to 10 mg/kg. Regarding the study as a whole: Expanded clones were, on average, more numerous among CD8+ T cells than CD4+. The work left the antigen specificity of expanded peripheral T cells undetermined.

A remark on this clone: Its antigen is not known.

Repertoires were generated with immunoSEQ multiplex PCR, while TCRdb's copy carries only in-frame clones and drops some. The sample records 30,000 to 40,000 clones, 65% to 85% being singletons. The trim removed 0 bases at V and 1 base at J, leaving 1 base unmatched. Germline CDR1 reads GTSNPN; CDR2 reads SVGIG (reference sequence). This CDR3 comprises 14 residues. V and J are TRBV30 and TRBJ1-1, with 8 bases lining up with TRBD1. Here the sequenced sample was CD4+ or CD8+ T cells sorted from blood, taken in a trial of the OX40 agonist ivuxolimab. The clonotype was recovered from an adult with an advanced solid tumor such as melanoma, head and neck, liver or kidney cancer. CDR3 region: CAWSVQGANTEAFF. CDR3 nucleotides: TGTGCCTGGAGTGTGCAGGGGGCGAACACTGAAGCTTTCTTT. Looking up the rest from reference TRBV30 and TRBJ1-1 gives the full variable domain: SQTIHQWPATLVQPVGSPLSLECTVEGTSNPNLYWYRQAAGRGLQLLFYSVGIGQISSEVPQNLSASRPQDRQFILSSKKLLLSDSGFYLCAWSVQGANTEAFFGQGTRLTVV.